This T cell receptor beta chain is from a study of T cells after yellow fever vaccination. One entry per CDR3 protein, called by TCRdb with MiXCR from the 5' RACE reads. This sample yields over 150,000 distinct CDR3 sequences, of which approximately 6.2% are seen a single time; just under 3% belongs to the top ten. This clonotype was detected ten times or more. The CDR3 spans 14 residues. The J segment lost 0 bases and the V segment lost 6 bases, leaving 3 bases of the junction unmatched. Germline lookup yields CDR1 SQVTM and CDR2 ANQGSEA. This chain links TRBV29-1 with TRBJ1-5, with 9 bases identical to TRBD1. The sample here was CD4+ T cells sorted from PBMCs, taken on the day of the first yellow fever vaccination. The source is a young man who received the YFV17D yellow fever vaccine. The CDR3 sequence is CSVGTGISNQPQHF. Written as DNA, the CDR3 is TGCAGCGTAGGGACAGGGATTAGCAATCAGCCCCAGCATTTT.